This is a list of T cell receptor beta chains from one sample in a study of beta chain features in type 1 diabetes. Using immunoSEQ multiplex PCR, the repertoire was profiled, and TCRdb retains in-frame clones only, with some absent. The data hold around 350,000 clones, with roughly an eighth observed a single time. The sample comprised naive CD4+ T cells from blood. The receptors originated from a man in his late teens or twenties in good health. The CDR3 runs from the conserved cysteine through the conserved F or W. The D gene is left open where the match is weak. Part of the rows lack a size; the others show once, few, many or a class for expanded clones.

size	V	J	D	CDR3	DNA
-	TRBV7-2	TRBJ2-7	-	CASSLTGRKEQYF	TGTGCCAGCAGCTTGACAGGGAGGAAGGAGCAGTACTTC
-	TRBV7-9	TRBJ2-1	TRBD2	CASSLVVQRGYNEQFF	TGTGCCAGCAGCTTAGTTGTCCAGCGGGGCTACAATGAGCAGTTCTTC
few	TRBV2	TRBJ1-5	TRBD1	CASREGTGDSNQPQHF	TGTGCCAGCAGGGAAGGGACAGGGGATAGCAATCAGCCCCAGCATTTT
-	TRBV7-3	TRBJ2-2	-	CASKLPAGKLFF	TGTGCCAGCAAACTCCCCGCAGGGAAACTGTTTTTT
few	TRBV29-1	TRBJ2-3	TRBD2	CSVEGSGASTDTQYF	TGCAGCGTTGAGGGCAGCGGGGCTTCCACAGATACGCAGTATTTT
-	TRBV9	TRBJ1-5	-	CASSPRVTTGPQHF	TGTGCCAGCAGCCCCCGGGTCACCACGGGGCCCCAGCATTTT
-	TRBV28	TRBJ1-1	-	CASSLLSTEAFF	TGTGCCAGCAGTTTGCTTAGCACTGAAGCTTTCTTT
few	TRBV4-2	TRBJ2-3	TRBD1	CASSTTGGTDTQYF	TGTGCCAGCAGCACGACAGGGGGAACAGATACGCAGTATTTT
-	TRBV6-1	TRBJ2-3	TRBD2	CASSEWGASGGTDTQYF	TGTGCCAGCAGTGAATGGGGGGCTAGCGGGGGGACGGATACGCAGTATTTT
few	TRBV7-2	TRBJ2-7	TRBD2	CASSPSAGGSYEQYF	TGTGCCAGCAGCCCCTCAGCGGGGGGCTCCTACGAGCAGTACTTC
-	TRBV28	TRBJ1-2	-	CASTLVTDYGYTF	TGTGCCAGCACCTTAGTGACAGACTATGGCTACACCTTC
few	TRBV18	TRBJ2-1	TRBD1	CASSPRTGWNEQFF	TGTGCCAGCTCACCGAGGACAGGGTGGAATGAGCAGTTCTTC
-	TRBV7-9	TRBJ2-2	-	CASSSTSLNTGELFF	TGTGCCAGCAGCTCCACTTCGCTGAACACCGGGGAGCTGTTTTTT
-	TRBV7-9	TRBJ2-7	TRBD1	CASSLTGSNEQYF	TGTGCCAGCAGCCTGACAGGGTCGAACGAGCAGTACTTC
few	TRBV21-1	TRBJ2-7	-	CASSNDRAVSYEQYF	TGTGCCAGCAGCAATGACAGGGCAGTCTCCTACGAGCAGTACTTC
few	TRBV30	TRBJ2-7	TRBD2	CAGGTYSYEQYF	TGTGCGGGAGGGACTTACTCCTACGAGCAGTACTTC
once	TRBV28	TRBJ2-1	-	CASTYGTLHNEQFF	TGTGCCAGCACCTACGGGACTCTACACAATGAGCAGTTCTTC
-	TRBV4-2	TRBJ1-5	-	CASSQAGDQPQHF	TGTGCCAGCAGCCAAGCAGGGGATCAGCCCCAGCATTTT
-	TRBV19	TRBJ2-1	TRBD2	CASSDRGSYNEQFF	TGTGCCAGTAGCGACCGCGGGAGCTACAATGAGCAGTTCTTC
once	TRBV7-9	TRBJ1-1	-	CASSLRTSDTEAFF	TGTGCCAGCAGCCTAAGGACAAGCGACACTGAAGCTTTCTTT
few	TRBV7-2	TRBJ2-3	TRBD1	CASSGRGTGREDTQYF	TGTGCCAGCAGCGGAAGAGGGACAGGGAGGGAAGATACGCAGTATTTT
few	TRBV11-2	TRBJ1-1	TRBD1	CASSLPGQGRNTEAFF	TGTGCCAGCAGCTTACCGGGACAGGGGAGGAACACTGAAGCTTTCTTT
-	TRBV20-1	TRBJ2-7	-	CSASGEYEQYF	TGCAGTGCTAGTGGGGAGTACGAGCAGTACTTC
few	TRBV2	TRBJ2-5	TRBD1	CASSPRDSIETQYF	TGTGCCAGCAGTCCTCGGGACAGTATCGAGACCCAGTACTTC
-	TRBV2	TRBJ1-6	-	CASMAYNSPLHF	TGTGCCTCCATGGCTTATAATTCACCCCTCCACTTT
-	TRBV5-5	TRBJ1-2	-	CASSSNQGFYGYTF	TGTGCCAGCAGTTCTAATCAGGGGTTCTATGGCTACACCTTC
-	TRBV18	TRBJ2-7	-	CASSPAGTQTYEQYF	TGTGCCAGCTCACCAGCCGGGACTCAAACCTACGAGCAGTACTTC
-	TRBV6-1	TRBJ2-1	-	CASSGDSRNEQFF	TGTGCCAGCAGTGGAGACAGTCGAAATGAGCAGTTCTTC
few	TRBV7-9	TRBJ1-6	TRBD1	CASSLWTGDSPLHF	TGTGCCAGCAGCTTGTGGACAGGTGATTCACCCCTCCACTTT
-	TRBV30	TRBJ2-7	TRBD2	CAWTGLAGGVYEQYF	TGTGCCTGGACGGGACTAGCGGGAGGCGTATACGAGCAGTACTTC
-	TRBV7-2	TRBJ2-1	TRBD1	CASSQTGQSSYNEQFF	TGTGCCAGCAGCCAAACGGGACAGAGCTCCTACAATGAGCAGTTCTTC
-	TRBV14	TRBJ2-7	TRBD1	CASSQNRDRAYEQYF	TGTGCCAGCAGCCAAAACCGGGACAGGGCCTACGAGCAGTACTTC
many	TRBV15	TRBJ2-1	-	CATSPRLNEQFF	TGTGCCACCAGCCCGCGTCTAAATGAGCAGTTCTTC
few	TRBV5-1	TRBJ1-2	-	CASSRQGANYGYTF	TGCGCCAGCAGCAGACAAGGTGCTAACTATGGCTACACCTTC
few	TRBV7-2	TRBJ1-2	-	CASSLGGYGYTF	TGTGCCAGCAGCCTTGGAGGTTATGGCTACACCTTC
-	TRBV5-4	TRBJ2-1	TRBD2	CASSQPGTSVYNEQFF	TGTGCCAGCAGCCAACCCGGGACTAGCGTATACAATGAGCAGTTCTTC
few	TRBV30	TRBJ1-6	TRBD1	CAWSTDRVGSPLHF	TGTGCCTGGAGTACCGACAGGGTGGGTTCACCCCTCCACTTT
few	TRBV7-9	TRBJ1-1	-	CASSHFAETERTEAFF	TGTGCCAGCAGTCACTTTGCGGAGACGGAGAGAACTGAAGCTTTCTTT
-	TRBV7-9	TRBJ1-1	TRBD1	CASSKGANTEAFF	TGTGCCAGCAGCAAGGGGGCCAACACTGAAGCTTTCTTT
-	TRBV2	TRBJ2-1	TRBD2	CASKAGPSYNEQFF	TGTGCCAGCAAAGCGGGGCCCTCCTACAATGAGCAGTTCTTC
many	TRBV30	TRBJ1-2	-	CAWSATRDYGYTF	TGTGCCTGGAGTGCAACTCGGGACTATGGCTACACCTTC
-	TRBV28	TRBJ2-7	-	CASRGGAEPYEQYF	TGTGCCAGTAGGGGGGGGGCCGAACCCTACGAGCAGTACTTC
few	TRBV7-3	TRBJ2-2	TRBD2	CASSLGGGGTGELFF	TGTGCCAGCAGCCTCGGCGGGGGGGGCACCGGGGAGCTGTTTTTT
-	TRBV30	TRBJ1-6	-	CAWSAQGHSPLHF	TGTGCCTGGAGTGCGCAGGGCCATTCACCCCTCCACTTT
-	TRBV28	TRBJ1-2	-	CASRGGYGYTF	TGTGCCAGCCGGGGGGGCTATGGCTACACCTTC
few	TRBV12-5	TRBJ2-1	TRBD1	CASGLYRGSTNEQFF	TGTGCTAGTGGTTTATACAGGGGATCGACTAATGAGCAGTTCTTC